This T cell receptor (beta chain) emerged from a study of T cell changes during pregnancy in multiple sclerosis. Profiling relied on immunoSEQ multiplex PCR, and the TCRdb table lists in-frame clones only, not all of them. The sample comprises tens of thousands of clones, 92% of which are singletons, and roughly 3% rests with the top ten. This clone was seen a single time. V lost 5 bases and J lost 6; bases outside the gene matches: 8. In germline, CDR1 is MGHDK, CDR2 SYGVNS. The CDR3 extends over 14 amino acids. The sample consisted of peripheral blood, taken in the third trimester of pregnancy. The rearrangement links TRBV25-1 to TRBJ1-2; 8 bases fit TRBD1. The TCR was taken from a female donor in good health, enrolled as a control in a pregnancy study. CDR3 residues: CASSPHRTGHGYTF. The CDR3 DNA reads TGTGCCAGCAGTCCTCATCGGACAGGGCATGGCTACACCTTC.